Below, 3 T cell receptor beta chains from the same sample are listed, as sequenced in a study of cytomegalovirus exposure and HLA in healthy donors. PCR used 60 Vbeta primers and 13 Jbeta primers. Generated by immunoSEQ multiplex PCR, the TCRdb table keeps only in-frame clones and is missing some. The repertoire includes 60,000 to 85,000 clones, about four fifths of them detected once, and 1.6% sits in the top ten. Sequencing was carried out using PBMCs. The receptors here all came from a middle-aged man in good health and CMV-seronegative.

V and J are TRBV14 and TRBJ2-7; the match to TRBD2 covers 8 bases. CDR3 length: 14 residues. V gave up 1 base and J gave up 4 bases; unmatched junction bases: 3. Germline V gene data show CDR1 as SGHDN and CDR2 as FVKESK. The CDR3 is CASSQVSGSYEQYF. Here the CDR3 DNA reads TGTGCCAGCAGCCAAGTCAGCGGGAGTTACGAGCAGTACTTC.

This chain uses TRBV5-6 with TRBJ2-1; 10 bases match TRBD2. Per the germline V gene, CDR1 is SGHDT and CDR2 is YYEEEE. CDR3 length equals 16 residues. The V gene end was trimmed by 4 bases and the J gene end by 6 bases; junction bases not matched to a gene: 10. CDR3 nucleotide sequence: TGTGCCAGCAGCCCGCTTCTAGCGGGAGAGATCAATGAGCAGTTCTTC. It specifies CASSPLLAGEINEQFF.

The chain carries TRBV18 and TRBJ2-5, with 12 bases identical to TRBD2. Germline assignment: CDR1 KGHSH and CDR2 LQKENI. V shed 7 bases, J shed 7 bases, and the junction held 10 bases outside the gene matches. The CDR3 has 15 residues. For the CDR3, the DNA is TGTGCCAGCTTCAAGACTAGCGGGAGTATTGGGACCCAGTACTTC. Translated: CASFKTSGSIGTQYF.